This TCR beta chain was captured in a study of T-cell reconstitution after alpha-beta-depleted transplantation in children. V lost 1 base to trimming and J lost 6 bases, with 12 bases between them. The germline gives CDR1 SGHTA, CDR2 FQGNSA. This CDR3 has 14 residues. This clonotype came up a few times. Preparing the TCRbeta library involved the use of unique molecular identifiers. Via MiXCR, TCRdb re-called the PCR reads, giving one row per CDR3 protein. The data contain 300,000 to 400,000 distinct CDR3 sequences, about 14% of them seen just once; the ten biggest clones take up about 4.5%. This sample comprised PBMCs, obtained from the stem cell graft. The TCR sequence derives from a human donor who donated a stem cell graft to a child with Fanconi anemia. This chain connects TRBV7-2 to TRBJ1-2; maybe TRBD1 (6 bases). Here the CDR3 DNA reads TGTGCCAGCAGCTTAGAATGGGGGGCGGATGGCTACACCTTC. This codes for CASSLEWGADGYTF.